These 23 T cell receptor beta chains were sequenced from one sample in a study of response to subunit inactivated influenza vaccine. TCRdb processed the RT-PCR reads anew with MiXCR; each CDR3 protein has one entry. The profile covers around 190,000 distinct CDR3 sequences, with about a tenth appearing a single time and roughly 10% taken by the ten largest. Sequences were derived from non-naive T cells sorted from PBMCs, sampled on the day of vaccination. These receptor sequences come from a man aged 45-65 years who received an inactivated influenza vaccine.

This clonotype occurred once. Possible read error: a much larger clone is one base away. The V and J genes are TRBV2 and TRBJ2-7; 12 positions match TRBD1. This CDR3 contains 15 residues. Germline assignment: CDR1 SNHLY and CDR2 FYNNEI. Trimming removed 6 bases from V and 7 bases from J; junction bases left unmatched: 10. The CDR3 region is CASRSPGQGAGEQYF. The CDR3 nucleotides are TGTGCCAGCAGGTCGCCGGGACAGGGGGCGGGTGAGCAGTACTTC.

The sample holds a few counts of this clonotype. One end of the junction does not line up with germline, which may come from a read error. The rearrangement links TRBV7-9 to TRBJ2-7; TRBD1 matches 7 bases. From germline, CDR1 is SEHNR and CDR2 FQNEAQ (reference sequence). The CDR3 spans 15 residues. CDR3 in amino acids: CASSLHTGVSNEQYF. CDR3 sequence (DNA): TGTGCCAGCAGCTTACATACAGGGGTCTCCAACGAGCAGTACTTC.

This clonotype was seen repeatedly, ten times or more. The V and J genes are TRBV6-2 or TRBV6-3 and TRBJ2-1, with a possible D match to TRBD1 (6 bases). V was pared by 3 bases and J by 2 bases, with 20 bases between. The germline V gene has CDR1 MNHEY and CDR2 SVGEGT. The CDR3 covers 18 residues. In DNA form, the CDR3 reads TGTGCCAGCAGTTATACCCTCAGTCGGGACAAGGCCTACAATGAGCAGTTCTTC. Encoded protein: CASSYTLSRDKAYNEQFF.

This clonotype appeared a few times. This rearrangement joins TRBV20-1 to TRBJ2-7, with 7 bases matching TRBD1. The CDR3 is 14 amino acids. V gave up 0 bases and J gave up 4 bases; unmatched junction bases: 6. Germline V lookup: CDR1 DFQATT, CDR2 SNEGSKA (reference sequence). CDR3 loop: CSAREPATGYEQYF. CDR3 DNA sequence: TGCAGTGCTAGAGAACCTGCGACAGGGTACGAGCAGTACTTC.

This clonotype was recorded at least ten times. For the CDR3, the DNA is TGCAGCGTTATACCGGGATCTGTGAACACTGAAGCTTTCTTT. Its protein product is CSVIPGSVNTEAFF. The V gene is TRBV29-1, the J gene TRBJ1-1; unclear D gene. Germline V gene data show CDR1 as SQVTM and CDR2 as ANQGSEA. The CDR3 runs to 14 residues. Trimming shortened V by 5 bases and J by 0 bases, and 13 bases separated the two germline ends.

This clonotype appeared a few times. The J gene is TRBJ2-7, the V gene TRBV20-1; D uncertain. V shed 5 bases and J shed 2 bases, with 16 bases lying between them. The CDR3 runs 14 residues. Germline V gives CDR1 DFQATT, CDR2 SNEGSKA (reference sequence). The CDR3 sequence: CSAYSVGDPYEQYF. CDR3 coding DNA: TGCAGTGCTTACTCGGTTGGAGACCCCTACGAGCAGTACTTC.

This clonotype was seen many times. The chain employs TRBV20-1 and TRBJ2-7; D call uncertain. CDR1 is DFQATT and CDR2 is SNEGSKA in the germline V gene (reference sequence). The CDR3 has 11 residues. Trimming shortened V by 6 bases and J by 1 base, and 7 bases separated the two germline ends. The CDR3 DNA sequence: TGCAGTGCAGGAACGTCCTACGAGCAGTACTTC. It codes for CSAGTSYEQYF.

The rearrangement uses TRBV25-1 and TRBJ1-5; TRBD1 might be the D (6 bases). CDR1 MGHDK and CDR2 SYGVNS come from the germline V gene. The length of the CDR3 is 14 residues. V gave up 3 bases and J gave up 2 bases, with 8 bases separating them. The CDR3 here is CASSDRQGNQPQHF. The CDR3 DNA is TGTGCCAGCAGTGATCGACAGGGCAATCAGCCCCAGCATTTT. Combining the CDR3 with reference TRBV25-1 and TRBJ1-5 gives the whole variable domain EADIYQTPRYLVIGTGKKITLECSQTMGHDKMYWYQQDPGMELHLIHYSYGVNSTEKGDLSSESTVSRIRTEHFPLTLESARPSHTSQYLCASSDRQGNQPQHFGDGTRLSIL.

There are a few counts of this clonotype. The CDR3, as DNA: TGTGCCAGCAGTAAGAACGGACTAGACGATGAGCAGTTCTTC. This codes for CASSKNGLDDEQFF. V gene TRBV2 combines with J gene TRBJ2-1; 7 bases are shared with TRBD2. The V segment lost 5 bases and the J segment 8 bases; nucleotides outside the gene matches: 9. This CDR3 has 14 amino acids. Germline assignment: CDR1 SNHLY and CDR2 FYNNEI. The full variable domain, its missing parts supplied by reference TRBV2 and TRBJ2-1, is EPEVTQTPSHQVTQMGQEVILRCVPISNHLYFYWYRQILGQKVEFLVSFYNNEISEKSEIFDDQFSVERPDGSNFTLKIRSTKLEDSAMYFCASSKNGLDDEQFFGPGTRLTVL.

In this sample, this clonotype turned up a few times. This chain connects TRBV7-8 to TRBJ2-3, with D possibly being TRBD1 (6 bases). Trimming cost V 3 bases and J 2 bases, with 9 bases left between them. The CDR3 totals 14 residues. Germline lookup yields CDR1 SGHVS and CDR2 FQNEAQ. The CDR3 bases are TGTGCCAGCAGCTTGAACAGGGCCACAGATACGCAGTATTTT. Residues: CASSLNRATDTQYF.

To note about this clonotype: At one boundary the junction diverges from the germline segment, which might be a read error. The chain carries TRBV10-3 and TRBJ2-1; D not certain. The CDR3 runs to 12 residues. Germline CDR1 reads ENHRY; CDR2 reads SYGVKD. Written as DNA, the CDR3 is TGTGTCATCAGTGAAGTTGGAAATGAGCAGTTCTTC. Its translation is CVISEVGNEQFF.

For the CDR3, the DNA is TGTGCCAGCAGCTCCCGGACTACCTACTCGTACAATGAGCAGTTCTTC. This gives the protein CASSSRTTYSYNEQFF. The chain has TRBV7-6 and TRBJ2-1, with D possibly being TRBD2 (6 bases). The ends were cut back, 4 bases at V and 4 bases at J, with 17 bases in the middle. The CDR3 contains 16 residues. Looked up from germline, CDR1 is SGHVS and CDR2 is FNYEAQ.

This clonotype appeared many times. The rearrangement joins TRBV27 to TRBJ2-1; D may be TRBD2 (6 bases). Trimming shortened V by 0 bases and J by 9 bases, and 6 bases separated the two germline ends. Germline V gene data show CDR1 as MNHEY and CDR2 as SMNVEV (reference sequence). The CDR3 contains 12 residues. CDR3 sequence reads: CASSLSRGEQFF. For the CDR3, the DNA is TGTGCCAGCAGTTTATCGCGGGGTGAGCAGTTCTTC.

This clonotype was detected many times. This rearrangement joins TRBV5-1 to TRBJ2-5; 7 nucleotides align to TRBD2. The germline V gene has CDR1 SGHRS and CDR2 YFSETQ. The CDR3 runs to 16 residues. Unmatched junction bases numbered 6, after V lost 1 base and J lost 0 bases. The CDR3 coding sequence is TGCGCCAGCAGCTTGCTAGCGGCCCTGTACCAAGAGACCCAGTACTTC. It yields the protein CASSLLAALYQETQYF. The whole variable domain, remainder taken from reference TRBV5-1 and TRBJ2-5, is KAGVTQTPRYLIKTRGQQVTLSCSPISGHRSVSWYQQTPGQGLQFLFEYFSETQRNKGNFPGRFSGRQFSNSRSEMNVSTLELGDSALYLCASSLLAALYQETQYFGPGTRLLVL.

This clonotype turned up a few times. V gene TRBV3-1 combines with J gene TRBJ1-3; 7 bases are a match to TRBD1. The CDR3 is 13 residues long. The V gene's germline CDR1 is LGHDT and CDR2 YNNKEL (reference sequence). Trimming cost V 8 bases and J 3 bases; bases outside gene matches: 4. CDR3 residues: CASQQGNGNTIYF. The CDR3, as DNA: TGTGCCAGCCAACAGGGGAATGGAAACACCATATATTTT.

This clonotype has more than one count but fewer than ten. The rearrangement joins TRBV7-9 to TRBJ2-3; no firm D call. Per the germline V gene, CDR1 is SEHNR and CDR2 is FQNEAQ (reference sequence). The CDR3 runs to 13 residues. Trimming took 1 base from V and 5 from J, leaving 7 bases between them. CDR3 DNA: TGTGCCAGCAGCTTAGGGAATCTAGATACGCAGTATTTT. Its protein product is CASSLGNLDTQYF.

CDR3 coding DNA: TGTGCCAGCAGCTTAGTCAGGGGGCGCTTCGAGACCCAGTACTTC. Protein: CASSLVRGRFETQYF. The chain is built from TRBV7-8 and TRBJ2-5, with 8 bases that match TRBD1. The CDR3 loop spans 15 amino acids. V was clipped by 1 base and J by 5 bases; unmatched bases: 6. Germline loops: CDR1 SGHVS, CDR2 FQNEAQ.

The CDR3 nucleotides read TGTGCCAGCAGTTTAAGTAGGGGTTCTGGAAACACCATATATTTT. Amino acids: CASSLSRGSGNTIYF. The rearrangement links TRBV28 to TRBJ1-3, with D perhaps TRBD1 (5 bases). The V gene's germline CDR1 is MDHEN and CDR2 SYDVKM. This CDR3 has 15 amino acids. V was clipped by 2 bases and J by 1 base, with 9 bases between them.

This clonotype was found many times. The rearrangement uses TRBV4-1 and TRBJ2-4; D gene uncertain. CDR1 MGHRA and CDR2 YSYEKL come from the germline V gene. This CDR3 has 16 residues. V dropped 0 bases and J dropped 4 bases, with 13 bases sitting between them. CDR3 amino acids: CASSQDSLLHKNIQYF. CDR3 nucleotides: TGCGCCAGCAGCCAAGACTCCCTACTTCATAAAAACATTCAGTACTTC.

Ten or more counts support this clonotype. The V call is TRBV29-1, the J call TRBJ2-3; the match to TRBD2 covers 10 bases. Germline V CDR1 and CDR2: SQVTM, ANQGSEA. The CDR3 length is 14 residues. After removal of 7 bases from V and 0 bases from J, the junction contained 4 bases not matched to a gene. This chain's CDR3 is CSGSSGGSTDTQYF. CDR3 DNA sequence: TGCAGCGGGTCTAGCGGGGGTAGCACAGATACGCAGTATTTT.

The gene calls are TRBV20-1 and TRBJ2-3; 8 nucleotides match TRBD2. Germline V gene sequence: CDR1 DFQATT, CDR2 SNEGSKA (reference sequence). With 2 bases clipped from V and 3 bases from J, the junction kept 10 bases outside the gene matches. The CDR3 totals 16 residues. The CDR3 loop is CSARLLLAGGTDTQYF. The DNA of the CDR3 is TGCAGTGCTAGACTGCTTCTAGCGGGTGGTACAGATACGCAGTATTTT.

V and J are TRBV18 and TRBJ2-3; the D is unclear. V gave up 3 bases and J gave up 2 bases, with 9 bases separating them. CDR1 is KGHSH and CDR2 is LQKENI in the germline V gene. The CDR3 extends over 14 amino acids. Here the CDR3 DNA reads TGTGCCAGCTCACCTAGGGAACTCACAGATACGCAGTATTTT. This sequence encodes CASSPRELTDTQYF.

The rearrangement uses TRBV7-2 and TRBJ2-2; D is perhaps TRBD1 (7 bases). Germline assignment: CDR1 SGHTA and CDR2 FQGNSA. The CDR3 is made up of 16 amino acids. V was clipped by 0 bases and J by 13 bases, with 21 bases between them. The CDR3 coding sequence is TGTGCCAGCAGCTTAGCCCGACAGGGAGGTCGTGGAGTGCTGTTTTTT. As protein: CASSLARQGGRGVLFF.